This T cell receptor (beta chain) was identified during a study of technical replicates of blood from a handful of donors. The V gene's germline CDR1 is SGHDT and CDR2 YYEEEE. This CDR3 has 17 amino acids. V was clipped by 0 bases and J by 6 bases, with 19 bases between them. Profiling relied on immunoSEQ multiplex PCR, and the TCRdb table lists in-frame clones only, not all of them. The sample holds tens of thousands of clones, 94% seen once. The clonotype comes from a human donor in good health. The genes are TRBV5-6 and TRBJ2-1, with a tentative D call TRBD1 (6 bases). The sequenced sample was T cells isolated from PBMCs. CDR3 sequence: CASSLGGLSTMGNEQFF. CDR3 in DNA: TGTGCCAGCAGCTTGGGGGGGCTCAGTACTATGGGCAATGAGCAGTTCTTC.